This T cell receptor beta chain is from a study of blood T cell repertoires in COVID-19. Turning to the study itself: Specimens from acute and convalescent COVID-19 originated in the United States, Italy and Spain.

Across about two dozen US areas, participants ranged in age from about 18 to 90 years. Participant reports of clinical history set cohort assignment. Per the germline V gene, CDR1 is SGHVS and CDR2 is FQNEAQ. The V gene end was trimmed by 5 bases and the J gene end by 6 bases; junction bases not matched to a gene: 12. This CDR3 contains 15 residues. Original handling: Quantification of nucleated cells was approximated via reference gene primer amplification. Clones were read by immunoSEQ multiplex PCR, and TCRdb kept only the in-frame ones, dropping some. The DNA gave D and trimming, while V, J and clone size come from that table. The sample lists under 200,000 clones, around 86% occurring once.

The sample was PBMCs or T cells enriched from blood (not recorded which). The TCR was taken from a man aged 35 to 55 with acute COVID-19. The gene calls are TRBV7-8 and TRBJ1-1; TRBD1 matches at 7 bases. The CDR3 here is CASSRDRVERAEAFF. DNA for the CDR3: TGTGCCAGCAGCCGAGACAGGGTCGAAAGAGCTGAAGCTTTCTTT. The variable domain in full, completed from reference TRBV7-8 and TRBJ1-1, reads GAGVSQSPRYKVAKRGQDVALRCDPISGHVSLFWYQQALGQGPEFLTYFQNEAQLDKSGLPSDRFFAERPEGSVSTLKIQRTQQEDSAVYLCASSRDRVERAEAFFGQGTRLTVV.